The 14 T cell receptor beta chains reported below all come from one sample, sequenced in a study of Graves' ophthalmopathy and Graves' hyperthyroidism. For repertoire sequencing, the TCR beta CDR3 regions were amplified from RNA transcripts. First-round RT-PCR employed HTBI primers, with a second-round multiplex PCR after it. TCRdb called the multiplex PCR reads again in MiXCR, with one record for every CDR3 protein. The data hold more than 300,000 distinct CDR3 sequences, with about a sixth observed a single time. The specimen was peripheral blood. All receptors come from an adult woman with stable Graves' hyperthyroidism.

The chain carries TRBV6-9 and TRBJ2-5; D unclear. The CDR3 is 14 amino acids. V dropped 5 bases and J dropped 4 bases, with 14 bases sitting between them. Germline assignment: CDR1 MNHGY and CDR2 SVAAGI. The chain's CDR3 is CASSPLTRVETQYF. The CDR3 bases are TGTGCCAGCAGTCCACTCACAAGAGTAGAGACCCAGTACTTC.

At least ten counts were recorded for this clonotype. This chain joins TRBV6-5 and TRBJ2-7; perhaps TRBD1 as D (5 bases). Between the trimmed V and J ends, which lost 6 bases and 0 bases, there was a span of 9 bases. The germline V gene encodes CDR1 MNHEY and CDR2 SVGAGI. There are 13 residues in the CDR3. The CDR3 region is CASSPRDSYEQYF. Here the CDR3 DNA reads TGTGCCAGCAGCCCCAGGGACTCCTACGAGCAGTACTTC.

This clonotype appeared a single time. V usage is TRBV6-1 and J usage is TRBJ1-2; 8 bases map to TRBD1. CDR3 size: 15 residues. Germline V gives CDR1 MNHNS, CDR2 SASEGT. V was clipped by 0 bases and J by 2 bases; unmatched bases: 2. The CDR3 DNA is TGTGCCAGCAGTGAAGCTCCAGGGGGCAACTATGGCTACACCTTC. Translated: CASSEAPGGNYGYTF.

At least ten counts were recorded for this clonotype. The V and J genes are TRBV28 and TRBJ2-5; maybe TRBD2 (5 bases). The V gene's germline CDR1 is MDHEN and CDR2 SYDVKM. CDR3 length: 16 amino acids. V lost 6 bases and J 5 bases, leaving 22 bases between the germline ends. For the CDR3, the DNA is TGTGCCAGCAGCCCCCCCGGGATCGGGGTCAGTGAGACCCAGTACTTC. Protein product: CASSPPGIGVSETQYF.

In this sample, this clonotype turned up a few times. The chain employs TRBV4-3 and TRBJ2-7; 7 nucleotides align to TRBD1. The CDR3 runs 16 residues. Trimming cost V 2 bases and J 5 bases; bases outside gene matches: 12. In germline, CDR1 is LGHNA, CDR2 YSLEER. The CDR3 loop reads CASSQKTGDRTHEQYF. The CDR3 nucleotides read TGCGCCAGCAGCCAAAAAACAGGGGACCGTACCCACGAGCAGTACTTC.

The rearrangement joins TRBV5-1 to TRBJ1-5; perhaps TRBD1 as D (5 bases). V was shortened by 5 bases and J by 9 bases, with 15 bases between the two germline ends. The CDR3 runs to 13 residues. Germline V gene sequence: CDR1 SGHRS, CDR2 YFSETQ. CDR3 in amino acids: CASRQAGEGPQHF. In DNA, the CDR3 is TGCGCCAGCAGACAGGCAGGCGAAGGGCCCCAGCATTTT.

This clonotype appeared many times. The CDR3 is CASALGPSLYGYTF. CDR3 in DNA: TGTGCTAGTGCCTTAGGGCCTTCCCTATATGGCTACACCTTC. The chain combines TRBV12-5 with TRBJ1-2; D uncertain. V lost 7 bases and J 5 bases, leaving 17 bases between the germline ends. Germline assignment: CDR1 LGHNT and CDR2 FRNRAP. The CDR3 loop spans 14 amino acids.

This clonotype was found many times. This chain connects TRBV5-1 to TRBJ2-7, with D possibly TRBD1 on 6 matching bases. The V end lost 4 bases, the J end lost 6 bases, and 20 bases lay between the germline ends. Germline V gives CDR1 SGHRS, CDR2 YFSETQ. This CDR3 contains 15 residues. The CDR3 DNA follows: TGCGCCAGCAGCCCACGCAGGGGCCAGTCGCTCGAGCAGTACTTC. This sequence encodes CASSPRRGQSLEQYF.

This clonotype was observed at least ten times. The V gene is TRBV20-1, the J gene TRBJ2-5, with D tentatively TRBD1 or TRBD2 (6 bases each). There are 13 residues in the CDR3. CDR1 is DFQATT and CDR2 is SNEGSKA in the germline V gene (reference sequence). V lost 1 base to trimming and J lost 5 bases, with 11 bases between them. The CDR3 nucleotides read TGCAGTGCTAGAGTTGGGGGGCAGGAGACCCAGTACTTC. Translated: CSARVGGQETQYF.

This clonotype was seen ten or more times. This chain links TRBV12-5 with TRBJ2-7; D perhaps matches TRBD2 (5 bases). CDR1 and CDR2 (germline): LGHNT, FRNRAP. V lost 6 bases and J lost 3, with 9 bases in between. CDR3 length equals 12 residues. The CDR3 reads CASGSGFYEQYF. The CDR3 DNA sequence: TGTGCTAGTGGATCGGGGTTCTACGAGCAGTACTTC.

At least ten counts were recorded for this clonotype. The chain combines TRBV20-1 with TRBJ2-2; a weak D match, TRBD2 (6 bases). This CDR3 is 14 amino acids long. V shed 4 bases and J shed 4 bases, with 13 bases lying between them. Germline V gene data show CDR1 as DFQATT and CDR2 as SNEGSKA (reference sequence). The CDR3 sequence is CSATGGRFTGELFF. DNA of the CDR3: TGCAGTGCTACTGGAGGGAGGTTCACCGGGGAGCTGTTTTTT.

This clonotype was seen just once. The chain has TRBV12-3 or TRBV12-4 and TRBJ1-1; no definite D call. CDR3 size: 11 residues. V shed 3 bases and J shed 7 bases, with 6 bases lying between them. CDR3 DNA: TGTGCCAGCAGTTTCGCGTTTGAAGCTTTCTTT. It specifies CASSFAFEAFF.

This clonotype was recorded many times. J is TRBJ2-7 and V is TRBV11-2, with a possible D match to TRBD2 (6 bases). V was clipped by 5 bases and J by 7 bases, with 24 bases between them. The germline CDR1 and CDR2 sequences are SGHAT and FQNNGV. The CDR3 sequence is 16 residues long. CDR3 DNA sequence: TGTGCCAGCAGCAACTTCGGGCGCCCCACGAGCGGGGAGCAGTACTTC. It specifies CASSNFGRPTSGEQYF. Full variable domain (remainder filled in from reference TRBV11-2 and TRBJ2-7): EAGVAQSPRYKIIEKRQSVAFWCNPISGHATLYWYQQILGQGPKLLIQFQNNGVVDDSQLPKDRFSAERLKGVDSTLKIQPAKLEDSAVYLCASSNFGRPTSGEQYFGPGTRLTVT.

CDR3 DNA sequence: TGTGCCAGTTTGGGACAGGGGTTTATGTCCGGGGAGCTGTTTTTT. Translation: CASLGQGFMSGELFF. V usage is TRBV6-1 and J usage is TRBJ2-2, with 10 bases that match TRBD1. Losses at the gene ends were 9 bases for V and 6 bases for J; bases not matched to a gene: 10. Germline-derived CDR1 and CDR2 are MNHNS and SASEGT. The CDR3 has 15 amino acids.